The text below deals with one T cell receptor beta chain. No antigen is known for it. Libraries of TRB cDNA were made by 5' RACE and carried UMIs. TCRdb reworked the 5' RACE reads into one entry per CDR3 protein, no DNA. The sample totals tens of thousands of distinct CDR3 sequences. Sorting was done in triplicate for each CD8+ T cell subset (300,000 cells each). The germline V gene has CDR1 SQVTM and CDR2 ANQGSEA. This CDR3 has 15 amino acids. The source of the sample is a study of CXCR3-negative and CXCR3-positive naive CD8 T cells. Study results and limitations: Naive subsets showed comparable surface CD5, and TCR interaction strength was also inferred from TRB CDR3 physicochemistry. Memory CD8+ cells showed much lower diversity, while both naive subsets were comparably high.

This chain uses TRBV29-1 with TRBJ1-2. This clonotype was obtained from a human donor in good health. Some clones in this sample may be carry-over from other donors' samples. What was sequenced was naive CXCR3- CD8+ T cells from blood. The subset: CD45RO-CCR7+CD27+CD95- naive CD8+ T cells lacking CXCR3 (TNR3-). Here the CDR3 reads CSSGGGSGSNYGYTF.